A selection of T cell receptor beta chains follows, all from one sample in a study of T cells in Graves' hyperthyroidism and ophthalmopathy. TCRdb itself ran the multiplex PCR reads through MiXCR, one entry per CDR3 protein. The table has 450,000 to 700,000 distinct CDR3 sequences, roughly 50% seen once. Sequencing was done on a sample of peripheral blood or thyroid tissue (not recorded which). These receptors were obtained from an adult woman with Graves' disease, either hyperthyroidism or ophthalmopathy (not recorded which). CDR3s include the opening cysteine and the closing phenylalanine or tryptophan. A D gene is named only where the DNA matches it firmly. The size field is filled for only some rows; it gives once, few, many or a size class.

j_gene,d_gene,v_gene,abundance,CDR3nt,CDR3aa
TRBJ1-2,.,TRBV9,once,TGTGCCAGCTCATCCCAATTGGACCTGGCCGATGGCTACACCTTC,CASSSQLDLADGYTF
TRBJ1-5,TRBD1,TRBV6-6,few,TGTGCCAGCAACGTAGGACAGGGCCTTAGCAATCAGCCCCAGCATTTT,CASNVGQGLSNQPQHF
TRBJ2-5,.,TRBV10-2,.,TGCGCCAGCAGTGACTCAGGGGTTCGGGAGACCCAGTACTTC,CASSDSGVRETQYF
TRBJ1-5,.,TRBV5-1,once,TGCGCCAGCAGCAAGGGACACCAGCATTTT,CASSKGHQHF
TRBJ1-2,.,TRBV20-1,.,TGCAGTGCTAGAGATCGGGGCAGGGACGACTATGGCAACACCTTC,CSARDRGRDDYGNTF
TRBJ2-5,TRBD1,TRBV2,many,TGTGCCAGCAGATGGAACCGGGACAGGGGACAACACAACCAAGAGACCCAGTACTTC,CASRWNRDRGQHNQETQYF
TRBJ1-1,.,TRBV7-9,.,TGTGCCAGCAGCTTAAGCGGGACAAGGCAGGGAACTGAATCTTTCTTT,CASSLSGTRQGTESFF
TRBJ2-1,.,TRBV7-9,few,TGTGCCAGCAGCCAATGGACTGCCAATGAGCAGTTCTTC,CASSQWTANEQFF
TRBJ1-1,.,TRBV28,.,TGTGCCAGCACCCAGATGGCACAGGGCGGCACTGAAGCTTTCTTT,CASTQMAQGGTEAFF
TRBJ2-7,.,TRBV9,many,TGTGCCAGCAGCCCAAGACGGGCTCTCTCGTACGAGCAGTACTTC,CASSPRRALSYEQYF
TRBJ1-2,.,TRBV6-1,many,TGTGCCAGCAGTGAAAAGGCAGGGCATGGCTACACCTTC,CASSEKAGHGYTF
TRBJ2-2,TRBD1,TRBV7-9,many,TGTGCCAGCAGCACGATTTACAGGGGGGCCGGGGAGCTGTTTTTT,CASSTIYRGAGELFF
TRBJ2-3,.,TRBV29-1,few,TGCAGCTCAAAGGGCAGGGTCACAGATACGCAGTATTTT,CSSKGRVTDTQYF
TRBJ1-1,.,TRBV24-1,many,TGTGCCACCAGTGAGCCAACAGGGATCGACACTGAAGCTTTCTTT,CATSEPTGIDTEAFF
TRBJ1-5,TRBD1,TRBV7-2,.,TGTGCCAGCAGCTCCTCGGGGGGGACAGGGAGTCAGCCCCAGCATTTT,CASSSSGGTGSQPQHF
TRBJ1-6,.,TRBV18,many,TGTGCCAGCTCGACGGACGAGAATTCACCCCTCCACTTT,CASSTDENSPLHF
TRBJ2-5,TRBD2,TRBV7-3,.,TGTGCCAGCAGCCAGATGCCGACTAGCGGGGCCCAAGAGACCCAGTACTTC,CASSQMPTSGAQETQYF
TRBJ1-6,.,TRBV7-9,.,TGTGCCAGCAGCTTAGATGGGAGCGTGGTGCCACCCCTCCACTTT,CASSLDGSVVPPLHF
TRBJ2-2,.,TRBV5-1,many,TGCGCCAGCAGCCGCGCGAGCCACGGCGGGGAGCTGTTTTTT,CASSRASHGGELFF
TRBJ2-7,TRBD1,TRBV10-2,many,TGCGCCAGCAGGCCGGGACAGGGGATCTACGAGCAGTACTTC,CASRPGQGIYEQYF
TRBJ2-1,TRBD1,TRBV2,.,TGTGCCAGCCTGGAGACAGGGGGAGGGCGTGAGCAGTTCTTC,CASLETGGGREQFF
TRBJ2-7,.,TRBV25-1,many,TGTGCCAGCAGTGCCTCCCGGCGGAGCGAGCAGTACTTC,CASSASRRSEQYF
TRBJ2-2,.,TRBV5-1,many,TGCGCCAGCAGCTTGGCCCGGCAGAAGACCGGGGAGCTGTTTTTT,CASSLARQKTGELFF
TRBJ2-7,TRBD1,TRBV29-1,few,TGCAGCGTTGGGGACAGGGAAAGGCAGTACTTC,CSVGDRERQYF
TRBJ1-3,.,TRBV20-1,.,TGCAGTGCCACCGAAGGGGTCGGAAACACCATATATTTT,CSATEGVGNTIYF
TRBJ2-5,TRBD2,TRBV10-3,.,TGTGCCATCGATTCGGCGGGGGGCGAGACCCAGTACTTC,CAIDSAGGETQYF
TRBJ2-7,.,TRBV19,many,TGTGCCAGTATGGACGCTTCCTACGAGCAGTACTTC,CASMDASYEQYF
TRBJ2-2,TRBD2,TRBV2,many,TGTGCCTGCAAACCAGCGGGAGGGCCCGCCGGGGAGCTGTTTTTT,CACKPAGGPAGELFF
TRBJ1-4,.,TRBV6-4,.,TGTGCCAGCAGGACAAAGACAGGAATCGAAGAAAAACTGTTTTTT,CASRTKTGIEEKLFF
TRBJ2-5,.,TRBV5-8,many,TGTGCCAGCGGGGGAGCGGTGGAGACCCAGTACTTC,CASGGAVETQYF
TRBJ2-5,TRBD2,TRBV7-9,.,TGTGCCAGCAGACTAGCGGGAGTCCGGGAGACCCAGTACTTC,CASRLAGVRETQYF
TRBJ1-3,.,TRBV19,many,TGTGCCAGTAGTATCCCCAGGGAAATCCTCTCTGGAAACACCATATATTTT,CASSIPREILSGNTIYF
TRBJ1-6,TRBD1,TRBV19,many,TGTGCCAGTTCGACAGGGACAAATTCACCCCTCCACTTT,CASSTGTNSPLHF
TRBJ2-5,TRBD2,TRBV5-1,many,TGCGCCAGCAGCATAACCGGGACTATCCAAGAGACCCAGTACTTC,CASSITGTIQETQYF
TRBJ1-5,TRBD1,TRBV5-1,.,TGCGCCAGCAGCTTTATCGGGACAGGGGGCGATCAGCCCCAGCATTTT,CASSFIGTGGDQPQHF
TRBJ2-2,TRBD2,TRBV7-8,many,TGTGCCAGCAGCTCTGGGCGGGGGAGCGCGAACACCGGGGAGCTGTTTTTT,CASSSGRGSANTGELFF
TRBJ2-7,.,TRBV15,.,TGTGCCACCAGCATGGGAGGAGACTACGAGCAGTACTTC,CATSMGGDYEQYF
TRBJ1-1,.,TRBV27,.,TGTGCCACCAGCGCCGGAACTTTGGGCAGCACTGAAGCTTTCTTT,CATSAGTLGSTEAFF
TRBJ1-3,.,TRBV7-9,.,TGTGCCAGCAGCTTATACCGACCGCGTCAACAGACACGCTTGAGCTCTGGAAACACCATATATTTT,CASSLYRPRQQTRLSSGNTIYF
TRBJ2-5,.,TRBV29-1,few,TGCAGCGTGACAGGATTGACGTCGGAGACCCAGTACTTC,CSVTGLTSETQYF
TRBJ1-5,TRBD1,TRBV6-6,many,TGTGCCAGCAGCAACCGGGACAGAGGTAATCAGCCCCAGCATTTT,CASSNRDRGNQPQHF
TRBJ2-2,.,TRBV29-1,once,TGCAGCGTTGTGAGGACCCTGAACACCGGGGAGCTGTTTTTT,CSVVRTLNTGELFF
TRBJ2-2,.,TRBV7-9,.,TGTGCCAGCAGCACCTACCATCGGGGGGAGCTGTTTTTT,CASSTYHRGELFF
TRBJ2-7,.,TRBV20-1,many,TGCAGTGTCCTACAGCTAGCCGCCTACGAGCAGTACTTC,CSVLQLAAYEQYF
TRBJ1-3,TRBD1,TRBV2,many,TGTGCCAGCAGACGACAGGGAGGAAACACCATATATTTT,CASRRQGGNTIYF
TRBJ2-7,TRBD2,TRBV6-2/TRBV6-3,few,TGTGCCAGCAGACTAGCGGGATCTCTTGGGAGCGAGCAGTACTTC,CASRLAGSLGSEQYF
TRBJ2-7,.,TRBV15,few,TGTGCCACCAGCAGTTTCCGCGGATACGAGCAGTACTTC,CATSSFRGYEQYF
TRBJ2-2,.,TRBV2,once,TGTGCCAGCAGTCGATCCAATACAGGAGCAGGCGGGGAGCTGTTTTTT,CASSRSNTGAGGELFF
TRBJ1-1,.,TRBV25-1,many,TGTGCCAGCAGTGAAAGTGACACTGAAGCTTTCTTT,CASSESDTEAFF
TRBJ2-7,.,TRBV20-1,many,TGCAGTGCTAAAGCGGAAAACTACGAGCAGTACTTC,CSAKAENYEQYF
TRBJ1-6,.,TRBV6-2/TRBV6-3,few,TGTGCCAGCAGTTACTCGAATCCTTCACCCCTCCACTTT,CASSYSNPSPLHF
TRBJ2-7,TRBD1,TRBV18,few,TGTGCCAGCTCACTAGACAGGGATTACTACGAGCAGTACTTC,CASSLDRDYYEQYF
TRBJ1-5,.,TRBV6-5,many,TGTGCCAGCAACCCCCGGGGGGAGACGAGCAATCAGCCCCAGCATTTT,CASNPRGETSNQPQHF
TRBJ1-1,TRBD1,TRBV19,many,TGTGCCAGTGCAGACAGGGCGGACACTGAAGCTTTCTTT,CASADRADTEAFF
TRBJ2-5,.,TRBV20-1,many,TGCAGTGGCAGGGGGAGGTACCTACGGGAGACCCAGTACTTC,CSGRGRYLRETQYF
TRBJ1-1,TRBD1,TRBV11-1,many,TGTGCCAGCAGCCCTGTGACAGGGGGGCACACTGAAGCTTTCTTT,CASSPVTGGHTEAFF
TRBJ2-7,TRBD2,TRBV29-1,.,TGCAGCGTTGACGCCCCCTCGGGGGGGGATGGCTACGAGCAGTACTTC,CSVDAPSGGDGYEQYF
TRBJ1-5,.,TRBV19,.,TGTGCCAGTAGTGTAAACAGTGACCACGAGCATTTT,CASSVNSDHEHF
TRBJ2-7,.,TRBV9,.,TGTGCCAGCAGCCTTACGAGGGAGGCCTACGAGCAGTACTTC,CASSLTREAYEQYF
TRBJ1-2,TRBD1,TRBV7-2,.,TGTGCCAGCATCCCCTTGGTGGGGACAGACGTACCCGTCTATGGCTACACCTTC,CASIPLVGTDVPVYGYTF